This section outlines one TCR beta chain sequence together with its context. In the authors' workflow: Reference gene primers were amplified, and this amplification served to estimate nucleated cell counts. Repertoires were generated with immunoSEQ multiplex PCR, while TCRdb's copy carries only in-frame clones and drops some. The V and J calls and clone size come from that table; D and trimming were worked out from the DNA. The sample records under 300,000 clones, around 87% being singletons. This sample is drawn from a study of blood T cell repertoires in COVID-19. Study overall: Sites in the United States, Italy and Spain provided acute and convalescent COVID-19 samples. PBMCs, B-cell-depleted T cells, or T cells provided the cDNA or gDNA that made up the material.

The TCR comes from a woman in her 70s with active or convalescent COVID-19. What was sequenced was peripheral blood.

Here the CDR3 reads CASSPGVGTEAFF. The DNA for the CDR3 is TGTGCCAGCAGCCCAGGGGTGGGGACTGAAGCTTTCTTT. The genes are TRBV7-8 and TRBJ1-1; TRBD1 might be the D (6 bases). Germline values: CDR1 SGHVS, CDR2 FQNEAQ. V lost 5 bases and J lost 5, with 12 bases in between. This CDR3 comprises 13 residues.